This TCR beta chain was identified in a study of blood T cell repertoires in COVID-19 (dated by TCRdb to the early 2020s). Context from the whole study: Samples covering the acute and convalescent phases of COVID-19 were provided by collaborators in the United States, Italy and Spain. The material from the prospective study consisted of cDNA or gDNA derived from T cells, B-cell-depleted T cells, or PBMCs. The dataset comprised deeply sampled blood TCRbeta repertoires from subjects exposed to, actively infected with, or recovered from COVID-19. A freely available public database, intended as a resource for researchers studying the immune response to SARS-CoV-2, is where the repertoires were released. Samples came from the ongoing ImmuneRACE study (first 160 participants) plus 1,254 subjects from 6 global collaborators. Nearly every sample came with metadata listing a de-identified subject ID, COVID-19 status, age in years and sex. Where available, HLA class I and class II types were taken from metadata supplied by the sample provider and were not determined by assay-based typing.

TCRbeta CDR3 regions were amplified from genomic DNA using the immunoSEQ Assay, a bias-controlled multiplex PCR. The paper's processing steps were these. The number of nucleated cells in each sample was estimated by amplification of reference gene primers within the assay. Sequence reads were collapsed and filtered to measure the absolute abundance of every unique TCRbeta CDR3 rearrangement. Productive Simpson clonality was computed per sample as the square root of Simpson's diversity index over productive rearrangements. Entries here come from immuneACCESS through TCRdb and include only in-frame sequences with V and J called. Some clones fail to appear in such tables; in the studies checked, an unresolved V gene covers under half of the shortfall, and the cause of the remainder is unknown. The DNA gave D and trimming, while V, J and clone size come from that table. The sample table holds 210,000 or so clones, of which 89% were seen once. The ten largest clonotypes hold 4.8% of the sample.

Each collaborating institution followed its own protocols to collect whole blood in K2EDTA tubes. For TCRbeta analysis, collaborator samples were shipped as frozen whole blood, as isolated PBMCs, or as DNA extracted from either sample type. Study-level results and caveats: How much clinical and demographic metadata was included differed by source and by participant, and the metadata was provided uncurated.

As regards this clone: Its antigen remains unidentified. No much larger clonotype is one base removed from it; base qualities were not supplied.

Sequencing was done on a sample of peripheral blood. This receptor was obtained from a woman in her 40s with acute or convalescent COVID-19.

The CDR3 here reads CASSLASNSPLHF. The base sequence is TGTGCCAGCAGTTTAGCGAGTAATTCACCCCTCCACTTT. This sequence uses TRBV12-3 or TRBV12-4 and TRBJ1-6, with the D gene too uncertain to name. V is reduced by 0 bases and J by 6 bases, leaving a spacing of 3 bases between them. The cysteine opens and the phenylalanine closes a CDR3 of 13 amino acids. The only DNA kept is the CDR3, 39 bases in frame from the first base.